This is a list of T cell receptor beta chains from one sample in a study of T-cell memory formation after mild COVID-19. TCRdb analysed the 5' RACE reads with MiXCR anew, one entry per CDR3 protein. The sample gives hundreds of thousands of distinct CDR3 sequences, 17% of which show up once; roughly 7.7% is in the top ten. Specimen: PBMCs or a T cell subset sorted from them (not recorded which). The source is an adult woman who had mild COVID-19 (a few samples of this study predate the infection). Cell type and time point are not known. CDR3s include the opening cysteine and the closing phenylalanine or tryptophan. The order of the fields is V gene, D gene, J gene, clone size, CDR3 DNA, CDR3 protein. A D gene is named only where the DNA matches it firmly. Some rows have no size entry. The others give once, few or many, or a class for an expanded clone.

V: TRBV27; D: -; J: TRBJ2-6; size: few; DNA: TGTGCCAGCAGTCTCTACATGGGGGCTGGGGCCAACGTCCTGACTTTC; CDR3: CASSLYMGAGANVLTF
V: TRBV5-1; D: -; J: TRBJ2-1; size: few; DNA: TGCGCCAGCAGCCAGATGGACAGCCCTGTGTCCTACAATGAGCAGTTCTTC; CDR3: CASSQMDSPVSYNEQFF
V: TRBV9; D: -; J: TRBJ1-5; size: -; DNA: TGTGCCAGCAGCGTAGTTCCGGGGGCACAGCCCCAGCATTTT; CDR3: CASSVVPGAQPQHF
V: TRBV18; D: -; J: TRBJ2-3; size: few; DNA: TGTGCCAGTAGGCTTATGGATACGCAGTATTTT; CDR3: CASRLMDTQYF
V: TRBV11-3; D: -; J: TRBJ1-1; size: -; DNA: TGTGCCAGCAGCTTAGGCCACAGAAAGAACACTGAAGCTTTCTTT; CDR3: CASSLGHRKNTEAFF
V: TRBV11-1; D: TRBD1; J: TRBJ2-3; size: -; DNA: TGTGCCAGCAGCCGACAGGGGGCGGCATATACGCAGTATTTT; CDR3: CASSRQGAAYTQYF
V: TRBV7-9; D: -; J: TRBJ1-4; size: -; DNA: TGTGCCAGCAGCCAATCAGGGAGGGGTAAAGAAAAACTGTTTTTT; CDR3: CASSQSGRGKEKLFF
V: TRBV15; D: TRBD1; J: TRBJ1-1; size: -; DNA: TGTGCCACCAGCAGCCAACAGGGGGCTGTTGAAGCTTTCTTT; CDR3: CATSSQQGAVEAFF
V: TRBV9; D: -; J: TRBJ2-1; size: -; DNA: TGTGCCAGCAGCCCAGGGACAATCGGGCAGCAGTTCTTC; CDR3: CASSPGTIGQQFF
V: TRBV5-1; D: -; J: TRBJ2-7; size: few; DNA: TGCGCCAGCAGCTTGATGGGTGGCAAGGCCCACGAGCAGTACTTC; CDR3: CASSLMGGKAHEQYF
V: TRBV11-2; D: -; J: TRBJ2-1; size: few; DNA: TGTGCCAGCAGCTGGGAGACTAATGAGCAGTTCTTC; CDR3: CASSWETNEQFF
V: TRBV4-2; D: -; J: TRBJ1-5; size: many; DNA: TGTGCCAGCAGCCAAGATGGGCAGGGCAATCAGCCCCAGCATTTT; CDR3: CASSQDGQGNQPQHF
V: TRBV6-5; D: TRBD1; J: TRBJ1-5; size: -; DNA: TGTGCCAGCAGAAAACAGGGGGCGCGTGAACAGCCCCAGCATTTT; CDR3: CASRKQGAREQPQHF
V: TRBV4-2; D: -; J: TRBJ2-7; size: -; DNA: TGTGCCAGCAGCCAAGATACGACTAGAATGTCGTCCTACGAGCAGTACTTC; CDR3: CASSQDTTRMSSYEQYF
V: TRBV20-1; D: -; J: TRBJ2-7; size: -; DNA: TGCAGTGCTAGAGTCGTAAGGGACGAGCAGTACTTC; CDR3: CSARVVRDEQYF
V: TRBV7-3; D: -; J: TRBJ2-1; size: once; DNA: TGTGCCAGCAGTTGGGACCACTACAATGAGCAGTTCTTC; CDR3: CASSWDHYNEQFF
V: TRBV12-3/TRBV12-4; D: -; J: TRBJ2-7; size: few; DNA: TGTGCCAGCAGCCCAAGAGCGGCATACTCCTACGAGCAGTACTTC; CDR3: CASSPRAAYSYEQYF
V: TRBV11-2; D: TRBD2; J: TRBJ2-7; size: -; DNA: TGTGCCAGCAGCCACGGGACTAGGGTCTACGAGCAGTACTTC; CDR3: CASSHGTRVYEQYF
V: TRBV20-1; D: TRBD1; J: TRBJ2-1; size: -; DNA: TGCAGTGCAATCAGGGGGCCGCCCAATGAGCAGTTCTTC; CDR3: CSAIRGPPNEQFF
V: TRBV6-5; D: TRBD2; J: TRBJ2-7; size: few; DNA: TGTGCCAGCAGCAGGTTCCAAGGACTAGCTTTCTACGAGCAGTACTTC; CDR3: CASSRFQGLAFYEQYF
V: TRBV6-1; D: -; J: TRBJ1-2; size: many; DNA: TGTGCCAGCAGTGAAGGGACACCTAACTATGGCTACACCTTC; CDR3: CASSEGTPNYGYTF